The rows below give T cell receptor beta chains drawn from one sample of a study of Ad26.COV2.S vaccination and SARS-CoV-2 variants. Here immunoSEQ multiplex PCR was the method, and the copy in TCRdb shows in-frame clones only, minus some. The sample yields some 500,000 clones, 89% seen once. The material sequenced was peripheral blood, taken in a trial of Ad26.COV2.S vaccine versus placebo. Source of these receptors: a person between 18 and 65 years old who received the Ad26.COV2.S COVID-19 vaccine or a placebo. Both conserved end residues are part of each CDR3. D genes are given only for firm matches. Clone size, where shown, is once, few, many, or a class for clones that have expanded.

abundance	j_gene	v_gene	d_gene	CDR3aa	CDR3nt
few	TRBJ1-5	TRBV4-1	.	CASSPPFLTPQHF	TGCGCCAGCAGCCCCCCATTCCTGACGCCCCAGCATTTT
.	TRBJ2-1	TRBV7-2	.	CASRELGSYNEQFF	TGTGCCAGCAGGGAGCTCGGCTCCTACAATGAGCAGTTCTTC
.	TRBJ1-2	TRBV10-3	TRBD1	CAIRTGGDYGYTF	TGTGCCATCAGGACAGGGGGCGACTATGGCTACACCTTC
.	TRBJ2-2	TRBV18	.	CASSPTLNTGELFF	TGTGCCAGCTCACCCACTTTGAACACCGGGGAGCTGTTTTTT
.	TRBJ1-2	TRBV6-5	TRBD1	CASSFSHPGQFYGYTF	TGTGCCAGCAGTTTTTCGCATCCGGGACAGTTCTATGGCTACACCTTC
.	TRBJ2-5	TRBV29-1	TRBD1	CRADRAEETQYF	TGCAGGGCCGACAGGGCGGAGGAGACCCAGTACTTC
.	TRBJ1-2	TRBV19	.	CASSMGGNYGYTF	TGTGCCAGTAGTATGGGGGGGAACTATGGCTACACCTTC
.	TRBJ2-1	TRBV7-9	.	CASSFKRRDNEQFF	TGTGCCAGCAGCTTCAAGCGAAGGGACAATGAGCAGTTCTTC
.	TRBJ1-4	TRBV5-1	.	CASRSDTGVPKLFF	TGCGCCAGCAGGAGCGACACGGGGGTTCCCAAACTGTTTTTT
.	TRBJ1-4	TRBV5-5	.	CASSLGPLVEKLFF	TGTGCCAGCAGCTTAGGCCCCCTCGTCGAAAAACTGTTTTTT
.	TRBJ1-2	TRBV6-5	.	CASSLYRDYGYTF	TGTGCCAGCAGTTTGTATCGGGACTATGGCTACACCTTC
.	TRBJ2-1	TRBV27	TRBD2	CASSLGTSISHEQFF	TGTGCCAGCAGTTTGGGGACTAGCATCTCCCATGAGCAGTTCTTC
.	TRBJ2-1	TRBV5-1	.	CASSQLQNSYNEQFF	TGCGCCAGCAGCCAATTACAAAACTCCTACAATGAGCAGTTCTTC
.	TRBJ1-5	TRBV15	.	CATSRDIRRSNQPQHF	TGTGCCACCAGCAGAGATATCCGCAGGAGCAATCAGCCCCAGCATTTT
.	TRBJ1-6	TRBV4-3	.	CASSRLSGGDYNSPLHF	TGCGCCAGCAGCCGCCTCTCGGGGGGAGACTATAATTCACCCCTCCACTTT
.	TRBJ1-2	TRBV9	TRBD1	CASSADPSGGLGYTF	TGTGCCAGCAGCGCCGACCCCTCAGGGGGCCTGGGCTACACCTTC
.	TRBJ2-4	TRBV6-5	.	CASSPTGTKNIQYF	TGTGCCAGCAGTCCGACAGGAACCAAAAACATTCAGTACTTC
.	TRBJ2-3	TRBV6-4	TRBD2	CASSPTSGVDTQYF	TGTGCCAGCAGTCCTACTAGCGGGGTAGATACGCAGTATTTT
.	TRBJ2-7	TRBV28	.	CASSFVAGPYEQYF	TGTGCCAGCAGTTTTGTTGCCGGACCCTACGAGCAGTACTTC
.	TRBJ2-1	TRBV3-1/TRBV3-2	.	CASSQVAGPSNNEQFF	TGTGCCAGCAGCCAAGTCGCAGGCCCCTCAAACAATGAGCAGTTCTTC
.	TRBJ2-7	TRBV7-2	.	CASSHRPGLVDEQYF	TGTGCCAGCAGCCATAGGCCCGGGCTCGTGGACGAGCAGTACTTC
.	TRBJ2-3	TRBV4-2	TRBD2	CASSQDILAERHTQYF	TGTGCCAGCAGCCAAGACATCCTAGCGGAGCGACATACGCAGTATTTT
.	TRBJ2-2	TRBV18	.	CASSPFTTFNTGELFF	TGTGCCAGCTCACCATTCACGACTTTTAACACCGGGGAGCTGTTTTTT
.	TRBJ2-1	TRBV9	.	CASSVHGQGSSYNEQFF	TGTGCCAGCAGCGTCCACGGGCAGGGAAGTTCCTACAATGAGCAGTTCTTC
.	TRBJ2-7	TRBV12-1	.	CASSFPLGGRHLGGKEQYF	TGTGCCAGCAGCTTCCCCCTTGGAGGTCGTCACTTAGGGGGAAAAGAGCAGTACTTC
.	TRBJ1-1	TRBV6-6	TRBD1	CASSWDRDTEAFF	TGTGCCAGCAGTTGGGACAGGGACACTGAAGCTTTCTTT
.	TRBJ1-6	TRBV4-2	.	CASSHRGAGRNSPLHF	TGTGCCAGCAGCCACCGCGGGGCAGGACGTAATTCACCCCTCCACTTT
once	TRBJ1-3	TRBV7-9	TRBD1	CASSPLGQASSGNTIYF	TGTGCCAGCAGCCCTCTAGGACAGGCCTCCTCTGGAAACACCATATATTTT
.	TRBJ2-1	TRBV6-5	TRBD2	CASTLGGGYNEQFF	TGTGCCAGCACCCTCGGGGGGGGTTACAATGAGCAGTTCTTC
.	TRBJ2-5	TRBV4-1	TRBD2	CASSQGQRGGTQYF	TGCGCCAGCAGCCAAGGACAGCGGGGCGGGACCCAGTACTTC
.	TRBJ1-2	TRBV7-9	TRBD1	CASSLVGDRAINYGYTF	TGTGCCAGCAGCTTAGTTGGGGACAGGGCGATTAACTATGGCTACACCTTC
.	TRBJ1-5	TRBV28	.	CASSFGRARQPQHF	TGTGCCAGCAGTTTCGGGCGGGCAAGACAGCCCCAGCATTTT
.	TRBJ1-5	TRBV27	.	CASSFTGSNQPQHF	TGTGCCAGCAGTTTCACCGGGAGCAATCAGCCCCAGCATTTT
.	TRBJ1-1	TRBV5-1	TRBD1	CASSTGQGVTEAFF	TGCGCCAGCAGCACTGGACAGGGGGTTACAGAAGCTTTCTTT
.	TRBJ1-2	TRBV12-3/TRBV12-4	.	CASSYNGRLGYTF	TGTGCCAGCAGTTATAACGGCCGGTTAGGCTACACCTTC
.	TRBJ2-5	TRBV5-1	TRBD1	CASSVGQGQETQYF	TGCGCCAGCAGCGTGGGACAGGGACAAGAGACCCAGTACTTC
.	TRBJ2-7	TRBV28	TRBD1	CASSPAGTGEGEQYF	TGTGCCAGCAGTCCAGCCGGGACAGGGGAAGGCGAGCAGTACTTC
.	TRBJ2-6	TRBV29-1	.	CSTSSGANVLTF	TGCAGCACCTCCTCTGGGGCCAACGTCCTGACTTTC
.	TRBJ1-3	TRBV6-6	.	CASSYDRSSGNTIYF	TGTGCCAGCAGTTACGATCGGAGCTCTGGAAACACCATATATTTT
.	TRBJ2-5	TRBV18	.	CASSPGGRGTQYF	TGTGCCAGCTCACCAGGGGGCCGGGGGACCCAGTACTTC
.	TRBJ1-2	TRBV5-1	.	CASSHSGVDYGYTF	TGCGCCAGCAGCCATTCCGGGGTCGACTATGGCTACACCTTC
.	TRBJ2-7	TRBV7-2	.	CASSLIPGPYQSYEQYF	TGTGCCAGCAGCTTAATACCCGGACCTTACCAATCCTACGAGCAGTACTTC
.	TRBJ1-3	TRBV29-1	.	CSVGGDGNTIYF	TGCAGCGTTGGGGGAGATGGAAACACCATATATTTT
few	TRBJ1-4	TRBV25-1	TRBD1	CASSDNSLRGDEKLFF	TGTGCCAGCAGTGATAACAGCCTCAGGGGGGATGAAAAACTGTTTTTT
.	TRBJ1-1	TRBV28	.	CASRMRTVFPEAFF	TGTGCCAGCAGAATGCGGACAGTTTTTCCTGAAGCTTTCTTT